This TCR beta chain was profiled in a study of shared clonotypes between healthy human individuals. The ends lost 6 bases at V and 0 bases at J; junction bases unmatched: 7. CDR3 size: 15 residues. Germline V gene data show CDR1 as MRHNA and CDR2 as SNTAGT. Repertoires were generated with immunoSEQ multiplex PCR, while TCRdb's copy carries only in-frame clones and drops some. The repertoire includes a few hundred thousand clones, 97% of them detected once, and 0.045% to 0.06% sits in the top ten. The specimen sequenced was naive CD4+ T cells sorted from blood. The subset is: CD45RA+ positively selected. The source is a woman aged 30 to 39 in good health. This sequence joins TRBV6-4 and TRBJ2-7; TRBD2 matches 8 bases. This chain's CDR3 is CASRRAGENSYEQYF. DNA for the CDR3: TGTGCCAGCAGGCGAGCGGGGGAGAACTCCTACGAGCAGTACTTC.